One T cell receptor beta chain is described in this entry. The source of the sample is a study of radiation and T cells in renal cell carcinoma. Regarding time point: blood 4 weeks post-SBRT, at nephrectomy. Treatment meaning: 15 Gy SBRT to primary tumor, nephrectomy 4 weeks later. Assay: immunoSEQ multiplex PCR; the TCRdb copy retains only in-frame clones and omits some. The table has 120,000 to 150,000 clones, around 88% seen once. The origin of this receptor is a woman aged 45 to 65 with renal cell carcinoma. The source material was blood, sampled from a patient whose treatment included radiotherapy and nephrectomy.

CDR3 amino acids: CASTRSGGAGGYNEQFF. Here the CDR3 DNA reads TGTGCCAGCACCCGAAGTGGCGGGGCGGGAGGCTACAATGAGCAGTTCTTC. The chain carries TRBV7-2 and TRBJ2-1, with 8 nucleotides matching TRBD2. The junction had 14 bases not matched to a gene; V was cut back by 7 bases and J by 3 bases. The CDR3 runs 17 residues. Germline V CDR1 and CDR2: SGHTA, FQGNSA.